This TCR beta chain was sequenced during a study of T cell changes during pregnancy in multiple sclerosis. The germline V gene encodes CDR1 SGHKS and CDR2 YYEKEE (reference sequence). The CDR3 runs 11 residues. Unmatched junction bases numbered 5, after V lost 2 bases and J lost 13 bases. Here immunoSEQ multiplex PCR was the method, and the copy in TCRdb shows in-frame clones only, minus some. The sample lists fewer than 65,000 clones; 90% to 95% were seen once. This receptor was obtained from a female donor with multiple sclerosis, enrolled in a pregnancy study. The sequenced sample was CD8+ T cells from peripheral blood mononuclear cells, obtained after pregnancy. This chain links TRBV5-5 with TRBJ2-5; 7 bases are a match to TRBD1. The CDR3 DNA follows: TGTGCCAGCAGCTTAGGGACAGCTCTGTACTTC. Translation: CASSLGTALYF.